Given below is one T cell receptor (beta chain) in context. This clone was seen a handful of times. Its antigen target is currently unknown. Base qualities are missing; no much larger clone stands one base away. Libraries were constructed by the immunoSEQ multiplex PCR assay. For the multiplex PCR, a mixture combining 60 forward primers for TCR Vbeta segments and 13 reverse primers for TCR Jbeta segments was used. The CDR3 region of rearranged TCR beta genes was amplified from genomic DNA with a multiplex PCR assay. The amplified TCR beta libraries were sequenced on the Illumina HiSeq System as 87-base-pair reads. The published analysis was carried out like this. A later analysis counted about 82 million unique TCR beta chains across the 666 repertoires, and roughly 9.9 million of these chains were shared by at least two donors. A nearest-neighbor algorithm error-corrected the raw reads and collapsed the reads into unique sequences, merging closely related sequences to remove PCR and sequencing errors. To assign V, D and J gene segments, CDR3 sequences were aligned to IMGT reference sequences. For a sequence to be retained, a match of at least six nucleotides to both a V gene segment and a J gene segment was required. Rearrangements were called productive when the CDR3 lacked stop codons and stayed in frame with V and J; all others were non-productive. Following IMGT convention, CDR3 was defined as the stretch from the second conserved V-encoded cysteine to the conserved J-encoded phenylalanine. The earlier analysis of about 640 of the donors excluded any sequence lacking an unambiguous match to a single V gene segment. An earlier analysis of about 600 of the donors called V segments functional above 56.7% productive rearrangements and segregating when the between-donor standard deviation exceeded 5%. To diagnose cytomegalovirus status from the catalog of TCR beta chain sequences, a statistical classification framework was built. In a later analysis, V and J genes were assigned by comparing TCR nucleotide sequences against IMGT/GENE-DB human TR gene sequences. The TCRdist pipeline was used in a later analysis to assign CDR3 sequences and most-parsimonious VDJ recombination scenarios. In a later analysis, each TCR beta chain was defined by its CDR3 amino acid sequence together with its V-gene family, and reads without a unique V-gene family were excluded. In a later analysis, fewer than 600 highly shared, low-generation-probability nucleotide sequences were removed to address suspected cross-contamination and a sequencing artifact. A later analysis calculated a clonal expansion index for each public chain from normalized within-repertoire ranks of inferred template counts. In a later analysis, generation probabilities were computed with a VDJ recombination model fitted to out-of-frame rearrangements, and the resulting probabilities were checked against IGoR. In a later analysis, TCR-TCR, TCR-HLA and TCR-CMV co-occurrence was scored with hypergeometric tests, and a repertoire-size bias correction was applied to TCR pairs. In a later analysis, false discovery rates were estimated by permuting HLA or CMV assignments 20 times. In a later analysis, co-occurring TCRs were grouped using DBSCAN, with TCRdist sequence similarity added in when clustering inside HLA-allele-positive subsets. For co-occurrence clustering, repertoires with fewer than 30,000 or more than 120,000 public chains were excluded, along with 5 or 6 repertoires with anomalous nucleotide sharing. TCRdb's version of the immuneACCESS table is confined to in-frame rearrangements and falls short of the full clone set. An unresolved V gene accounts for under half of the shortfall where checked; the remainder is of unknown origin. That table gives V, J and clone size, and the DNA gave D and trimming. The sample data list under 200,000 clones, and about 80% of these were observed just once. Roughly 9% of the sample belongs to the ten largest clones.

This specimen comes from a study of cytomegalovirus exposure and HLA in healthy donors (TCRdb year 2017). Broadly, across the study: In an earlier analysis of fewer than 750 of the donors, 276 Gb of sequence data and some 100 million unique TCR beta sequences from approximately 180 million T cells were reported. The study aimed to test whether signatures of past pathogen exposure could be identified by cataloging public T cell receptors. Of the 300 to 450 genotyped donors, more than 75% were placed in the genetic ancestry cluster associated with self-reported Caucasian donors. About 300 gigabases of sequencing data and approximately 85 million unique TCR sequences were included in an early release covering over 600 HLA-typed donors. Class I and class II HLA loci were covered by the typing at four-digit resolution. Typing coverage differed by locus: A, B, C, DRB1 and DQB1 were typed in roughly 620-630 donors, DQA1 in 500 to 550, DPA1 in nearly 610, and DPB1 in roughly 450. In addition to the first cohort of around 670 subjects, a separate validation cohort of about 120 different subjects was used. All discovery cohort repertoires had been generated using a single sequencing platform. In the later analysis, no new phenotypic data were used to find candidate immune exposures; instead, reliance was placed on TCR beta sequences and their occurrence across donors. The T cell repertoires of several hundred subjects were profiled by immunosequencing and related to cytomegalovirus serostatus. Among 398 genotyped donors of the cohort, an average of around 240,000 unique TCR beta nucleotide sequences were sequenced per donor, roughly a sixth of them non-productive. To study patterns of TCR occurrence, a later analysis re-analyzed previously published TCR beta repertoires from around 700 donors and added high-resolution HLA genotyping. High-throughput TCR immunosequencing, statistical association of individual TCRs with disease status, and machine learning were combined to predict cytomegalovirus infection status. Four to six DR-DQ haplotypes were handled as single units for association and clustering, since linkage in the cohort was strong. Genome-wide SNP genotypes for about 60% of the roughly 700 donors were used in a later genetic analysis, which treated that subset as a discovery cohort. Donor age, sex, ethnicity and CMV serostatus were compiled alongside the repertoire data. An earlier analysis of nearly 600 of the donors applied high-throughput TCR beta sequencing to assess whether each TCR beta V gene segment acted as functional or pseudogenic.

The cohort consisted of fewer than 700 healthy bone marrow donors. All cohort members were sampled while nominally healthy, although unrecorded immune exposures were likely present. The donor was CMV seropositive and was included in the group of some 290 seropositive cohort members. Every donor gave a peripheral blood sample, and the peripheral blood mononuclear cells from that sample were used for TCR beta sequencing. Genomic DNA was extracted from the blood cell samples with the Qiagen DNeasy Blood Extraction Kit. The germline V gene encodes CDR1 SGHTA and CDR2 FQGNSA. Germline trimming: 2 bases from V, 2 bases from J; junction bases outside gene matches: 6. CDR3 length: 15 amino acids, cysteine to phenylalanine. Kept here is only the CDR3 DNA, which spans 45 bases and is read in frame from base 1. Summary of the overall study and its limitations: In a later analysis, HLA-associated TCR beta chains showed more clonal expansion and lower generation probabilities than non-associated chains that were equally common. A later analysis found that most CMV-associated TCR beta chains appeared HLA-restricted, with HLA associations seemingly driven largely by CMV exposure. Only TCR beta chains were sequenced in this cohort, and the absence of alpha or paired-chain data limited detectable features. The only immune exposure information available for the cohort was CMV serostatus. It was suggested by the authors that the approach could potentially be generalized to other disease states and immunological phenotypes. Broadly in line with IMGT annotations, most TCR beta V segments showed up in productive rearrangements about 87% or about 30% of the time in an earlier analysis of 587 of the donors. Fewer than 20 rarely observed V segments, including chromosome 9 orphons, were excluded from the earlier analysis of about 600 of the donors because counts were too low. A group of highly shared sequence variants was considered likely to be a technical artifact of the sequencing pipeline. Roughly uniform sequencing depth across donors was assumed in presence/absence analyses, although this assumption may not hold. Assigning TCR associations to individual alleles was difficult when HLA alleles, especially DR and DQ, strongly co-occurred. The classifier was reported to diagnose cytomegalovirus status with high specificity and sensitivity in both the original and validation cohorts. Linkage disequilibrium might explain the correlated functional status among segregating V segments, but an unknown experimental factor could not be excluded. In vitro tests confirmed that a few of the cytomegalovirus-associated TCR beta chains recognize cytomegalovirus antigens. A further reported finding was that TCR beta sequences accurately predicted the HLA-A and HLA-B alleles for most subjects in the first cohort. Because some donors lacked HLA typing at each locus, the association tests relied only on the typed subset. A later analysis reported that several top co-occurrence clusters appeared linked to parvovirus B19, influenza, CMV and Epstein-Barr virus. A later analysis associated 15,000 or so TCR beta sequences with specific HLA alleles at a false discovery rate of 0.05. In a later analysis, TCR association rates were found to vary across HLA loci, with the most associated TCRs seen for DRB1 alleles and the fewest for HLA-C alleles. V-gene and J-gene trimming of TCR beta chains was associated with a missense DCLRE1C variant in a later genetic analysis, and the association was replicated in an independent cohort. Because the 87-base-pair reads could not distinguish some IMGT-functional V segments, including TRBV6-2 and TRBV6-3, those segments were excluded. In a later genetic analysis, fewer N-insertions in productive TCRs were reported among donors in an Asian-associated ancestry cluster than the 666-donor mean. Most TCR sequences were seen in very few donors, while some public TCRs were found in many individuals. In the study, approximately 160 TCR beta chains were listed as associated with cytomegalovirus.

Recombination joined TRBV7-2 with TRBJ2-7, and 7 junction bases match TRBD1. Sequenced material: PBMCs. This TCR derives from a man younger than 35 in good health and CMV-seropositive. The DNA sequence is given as TGTGCCAGCAGCTTATATGGAGACAGGGCCTACGAGCAGTACTTC. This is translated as CASSLYGDRAYEQYF.